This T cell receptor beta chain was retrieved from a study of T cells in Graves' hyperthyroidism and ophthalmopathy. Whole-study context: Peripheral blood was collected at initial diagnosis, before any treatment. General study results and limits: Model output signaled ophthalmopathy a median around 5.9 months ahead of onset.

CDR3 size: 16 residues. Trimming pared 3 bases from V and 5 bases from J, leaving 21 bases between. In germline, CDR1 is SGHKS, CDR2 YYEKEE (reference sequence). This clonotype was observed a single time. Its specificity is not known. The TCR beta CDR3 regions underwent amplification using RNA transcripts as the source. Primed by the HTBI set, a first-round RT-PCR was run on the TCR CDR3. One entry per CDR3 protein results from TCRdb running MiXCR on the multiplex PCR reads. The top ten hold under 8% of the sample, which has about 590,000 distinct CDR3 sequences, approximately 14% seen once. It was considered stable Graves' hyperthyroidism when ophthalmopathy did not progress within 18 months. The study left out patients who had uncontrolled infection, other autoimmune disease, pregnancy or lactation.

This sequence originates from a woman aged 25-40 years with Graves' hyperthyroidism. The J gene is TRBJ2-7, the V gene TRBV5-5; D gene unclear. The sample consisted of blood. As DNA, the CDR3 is TGTGCCAGCAGCTCCTACCGGGCCCAGCGAGACCACGAGCAGTACTTC. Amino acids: CASSSYRAQRDHEQYF.